The next 10 T cell receptor beta chains were all read from a single sample in a study of shared clonotypes between healthy human individuals. Assay: immunoSEQ multiplex PCR; the TCRdb copy retains only in-frame clones and omits some. Of fewer than 650,000 clones in the sample, about three quarters were seen once. Sequencing was performed on PBMCs. All receptors derive from a middle-aged woman in good health. Some clones in this sample may be carry-over from other donors' samples.

The chain uses TRBV19 and TRBJ2-5, with 11 bases matching TRBD1. The CDR3 loop spans 14 amino acids. Losses at the gene ends were 3 bases for V and 5 bases for J; bases not matched to a gene: 2. Germline V lookup: CDR1 LNHDA, CDR2 SQIVND (reference sequence). The CDR3 region is CASSMDRGRETQYF. The DNA of the CDR3 is TGTGCCAGTAGTATGGACAGGGGGCGGGAGACCCAGTACTTC.

The V gene is TRBV5-6, the J gene TRBJ1-1; 7 nucleotides match TRBD1. V was clipped by 4 bases and J by 4 bases; unmatched bases: 4. Looked up from germline, CDR1 is SGHDT and CDR2 is YYEEEE. The CDR3 has 13 residues. The CDR3 region is CASSKYRGTEAFF. The CDR3 DNA reads as TGTGCCAGCAGCAAATACAGGGGCACTGAAGCTTTCTTT. Using reference TRBV5-6 and TRBJ1-1 for the parts outside the CDR3, the full variable domain is DAGVTQSPTHLIKTRGQQVTLRCSPKSGHDTVSWYQQALGQGPQFIFQYYEEEERQRGNFPDRFSGHQFPNYSSELNVNALLLGDSALYLCASSKYRGTEAFFGQGTRLTVV.

This chain uses TRBV7-6 with TRBJ2-1; D gene ambiguous. The CDR3 runs to 11 residues. CDR1 is SGHVS and CDR2 is FNYEAQ in the germline V gene. V shed 5 bases and J shed 10 bases, with 9 bases lying between them. The CDR3: CASSPNVEQFF. The CDR3 DNA is TGTGCCAGCAGCCCAAACGTAGAGCAGTTCTTC.

The chain links TRBV7-8 to TRBJ1-4; D is possibly TRBD1 (5 bases). The CDR3 extends over 15 amino acids. Germline V gene data show CDR1 as SGHVS and CDR2 as FQNEAQ. Trimming cost V 5 bases and J 4 bases, with 14 bases left between them. The CDR3 loop reads CASSPPGRLNEKLFF. As DNA, the CDR3 is TGTGCCAGCAGCCCTCCGGGACGGCTTAATGAAAAACTGTTTTTT.

CDR3 bases: TGCAGTGCCCAGACTTGGGACGAGCAGTACTTC. Translation gives CSAQTWDEQYF. The chain has TRBV20-1 and TRBJ2-7; D is undetermined. Germline V lookup: CDR1 DFQATT, CDR2 SNEGSKA (reference sequence). CDR3 length: 11 residues. Trimming pared 6 bases from V and 5 bases from J, leaving 11 bases between.

The rearrangement uses TRBV2 and TRBJ2-1, with D possibly TRBD2 on 5 matching bases. Germline V lookup: CDR1 SNHLY, CDR2 FYNNEI. The CDR3 loop spans 16 amino acids. V was pared by 2 bases and J by 1 base, with 12 bases between. CDR3 in DNA: TGTGCCAGCAGTGAAAATGTACTAGTTTCCTACAATGAGCAGTTCTTC. Its protein is CASSENVLVSYNEQFF.

The chain uses TRBV2 and TRBJ2-1, with TRBD2 identical over 7 bases. V trimming: 0 bases; J trimming: 6 bases; junction bases outside the gene matches: 8. Germline lookup yields CDR1 SNHLY and CDR2 FYNNEI. The CDR3 is 16 residues long. The CDR3 is CASSEAPGEGRNEQFF. DNA of the CDR3: TGTGCCAGCAGTGAAGCGCCGGGGGAGGGCCGCAATGAGCAGTTCTTC.

Only a few counts were recorded for this clone. A much larger clonotype is one base distant, so this may be a read error. The CDR3 does not end in the conserved phenylalanine or tryptophan, so this is likely a read error. The chain carries TRBV2 and TRBJ1-1, with a possible D match to TRBD1 (6 bases). V was cut by 10 bases and J by 2 bases, with 11 bases left in between. This CDR3 is 12 amino acids long. In germline, CDR1 is SNHLY, CDR2 FYNNEI. The CDR3, as DNA: TGTGCCACCAGGGGTTTTAACACTGAAGCTTTCTCT. Encoded protein: CATRGFNTEAFS.

J is TRBJ1-1 and V is TRBV10-3; D might be TRBD1 (5 bases). Germline lookup yields CDR1 ENHRY and CDR2 SYGVKD. Between the trimmed V and J ends, which lost 6 bases and 2 bases, there was a span of 10 bases. The CDR3 runs to 13 residues. The CDR3, as DNA: TGTGCCATCAGCGACAGCTTCAACACTGAAGCTTTCTTT. This codes for CAISDSFNTEAFF.

This chain connects TRBV28 to TRBJ2-7; 8 bases are a match to TRBD2. Per the germline V gene, CDR1 is MDHEN and CDR2 is SYDVKM. This CDR3 comprises 14 residues. The junction had 4 bases not matched to a gene; V was cut back by 5 bases and J by 1 base. The CDR3 DNA reads as TGTGCCAGCAGTCCACTAGCGGAGTCCTACGAGCAGTACTTC. Its translation is CASSPLAESYEQYF.